This T cell receptor (beta chain) originates from a study of shared clonotypes between healthy human individuals. Tens of thousands of T cell genomes (approximately 0.2 ug DNA) went into each sorted-subset replicate. Per the original data handling: Junction-only sequences without quality scores were provided by ImmunoSEQ, so filtering was different. Using immunoSEQ multiplex PCR, the repertoire was profiled, and TCRdb retains in-frame clones only, with some absent. V, J and clone size are taken as reported in that table, and D and trimming were inferred from the DNA itself. The table has 2 million to 2.5 million clones, 93% seen once. The germline V gene encodes CDR1 MNHNS and CDR2 SASEGT. V gave up 5 bases and J gave up 4 bases, with 15 bases separating them. The length of the CDR3 is 15 residues. Every one of the donors was a Caucasian adult that lived in Nashville, Tennessee.

This chain links TRBV6-1 with TRBJ1-5; D unclear. This TCR came from a man in his late teens or twenties in good health. Some clones in this sample may be carry-over from other donors' samples. The specimen was naive CD4+ T cells from PBMCs. Regarding subset: CD45RA+ positively selected. CDR3 sequence: CASSLGIASNQPQHF. CDR3 DNA: TGTGCCAGCAGTTTAGGGATAGCTAGTAATCAGCCCCAGCATTTT.